This passage covers 4 T cell receptor beta chains from one sample sequenced in a study of blood T cell repertoires in COVID-19. The assay was immunoSEQ multiplex PCR, and TCRdb's table has in-frame clones only and misses some. The table lists over 60,000 clones, 90% of them singletons, with roughly 0.47% in the top ten. Sequencing input: peripheral blood. These receptors all come from a man between 45 and 60 years old with COVID-19, enrolled during active disease.

The rearrangement uses TRBV9 and TRBJ2-7; 9 bases fit TRBD2. Germline loops: CDR1 SGDLS, CDR2 YYNGEE. The length of the CDR3 is 14 residues. The V gene end was trimmed by 4 bases and the J gene end by 3 bases; junction bases not matched to a gene: 5. The CDR3 region has the DNA TGTGCCAGCAGCCCCTCGACTAGCGGCTACGAGCAGTACTTC. Its protein product is CASSPSTSGYEQYF. The full variable domain, its missing parts supplied by reference TRBV9 and TRBJ2-7, is DSGVTQTPKHLITATGQRVTLRCSPRSGDLSVYWYQQSLDQGLQFLIQYYNGEERAKGNILERFSAQQFPDLHSELNLSSLELGDSALYFCASSPSTSGYEQYFGPGTRLTVT.

The gene calls are TRBV19 and TRBJ2-5; perhaps TRBD1 as D (5 bases). This CDR3 has 15 amino acids. Deletions cut 5 bases from V and 6 bases from J, with 19 bases between. In germline, CDR1 is LNHDA, CDR2 SQIVND (reference sequence). The CDR3 sequence: CASSPSQAGYQTQYF. CDR3 DNA: TGTGCCAGTAGTCCTTCACAGGCAGGTTACCAGACCCAGTACTTC.

The CDR3 bases are TGCAGTGCTAGTAACCGGGAGGGCCAGATTGAGCAGTTCTTC. Its protein is CSASNREGQIEQFF. This rearrangement joins TRBV20-1 to TRBJ2-1; TRBD2 matches 8 bases. The V gene end was trimmed by 3 bases and the J gene end by 9 bases; junction bases not matched to a gene: 10. Per the germline V gene, CDR1 is DFQATT and CDR2 is SNEGSKA (reference sequence). This CDR3 region has 14 residues.

The chain recombines TRBV5-8 with TRBJ2-3, with a weak D call TRBD1 (5 bases). Trimming stripped 4 bases from V and 4 bases from J, with 16 bases between. Germline V CDR1 and CDR2: SGHTS, YDEGEE. The CDR3 has 15 residues. Here the CDR3 reads CASSPQGYWADTQYF. The CDR3 DNA reads TGTGCCAGCAGCCCGCAGGGTTATTGGGCAGATACGCAGTATTTT.